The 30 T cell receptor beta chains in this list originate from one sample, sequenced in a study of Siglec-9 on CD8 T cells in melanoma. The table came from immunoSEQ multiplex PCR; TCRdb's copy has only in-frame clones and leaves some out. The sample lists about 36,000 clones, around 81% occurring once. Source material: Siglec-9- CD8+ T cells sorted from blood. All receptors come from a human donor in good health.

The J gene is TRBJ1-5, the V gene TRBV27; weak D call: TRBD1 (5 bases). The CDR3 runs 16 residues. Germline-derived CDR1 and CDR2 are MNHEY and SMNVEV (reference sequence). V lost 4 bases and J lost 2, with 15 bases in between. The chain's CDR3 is CASSSYQGPGNQPQHF. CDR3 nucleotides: TGTGCCAGCAGTTCCTACCAGGGTCCGGGCAATCAGCCCCAGCATTTT.

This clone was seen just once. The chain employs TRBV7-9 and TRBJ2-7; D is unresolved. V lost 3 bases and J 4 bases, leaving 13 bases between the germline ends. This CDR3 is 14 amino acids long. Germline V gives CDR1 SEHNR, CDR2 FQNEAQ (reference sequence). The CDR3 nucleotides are TGTGCCAGCAGCTTCGGTCCTTCCCCGTACGAGCAGTACTTC. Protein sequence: CASSFGPSPYEQYF.

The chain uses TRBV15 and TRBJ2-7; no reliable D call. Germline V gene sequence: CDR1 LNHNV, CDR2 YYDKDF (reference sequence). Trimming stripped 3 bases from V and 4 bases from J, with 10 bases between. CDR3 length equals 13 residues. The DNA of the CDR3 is TGTGCCACCAGCAGTGGACGGATATACGAGCAGTACTTC. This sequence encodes CATSSGRIYEQYF.

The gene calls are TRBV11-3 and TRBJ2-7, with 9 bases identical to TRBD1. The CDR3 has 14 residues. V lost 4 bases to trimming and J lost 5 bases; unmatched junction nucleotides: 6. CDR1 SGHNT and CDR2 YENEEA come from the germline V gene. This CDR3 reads CASSSRQGGNEQYF. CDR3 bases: TGTGCCAGCAGCTCAAGACAGGGGGGCAACGAGCAGTACTTC.

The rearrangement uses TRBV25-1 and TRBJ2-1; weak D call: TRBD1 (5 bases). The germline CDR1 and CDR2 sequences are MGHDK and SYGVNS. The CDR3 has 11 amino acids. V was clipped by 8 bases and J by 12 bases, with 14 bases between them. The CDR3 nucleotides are TGTGCCAGCGGTAGAGGTCAGGGGCAGTTCTTC. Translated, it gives CASGRGQGQFF.

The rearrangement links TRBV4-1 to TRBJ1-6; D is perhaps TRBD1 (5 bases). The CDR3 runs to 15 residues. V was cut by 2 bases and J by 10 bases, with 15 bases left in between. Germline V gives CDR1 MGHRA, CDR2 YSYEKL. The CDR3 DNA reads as TGCGCCAGCAGCCAATTAGAGGACACGCGGTCACCCCTCCACTTT. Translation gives CASSQLEDTRSPLHF.

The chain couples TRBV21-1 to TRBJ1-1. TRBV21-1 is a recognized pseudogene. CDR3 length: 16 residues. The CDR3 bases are TGTGCCAGCAGCACCAAAGTGGGGAATTCGGACACTGAAGCTTTCTTT. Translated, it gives CASSTKVGNSDTEAFF.

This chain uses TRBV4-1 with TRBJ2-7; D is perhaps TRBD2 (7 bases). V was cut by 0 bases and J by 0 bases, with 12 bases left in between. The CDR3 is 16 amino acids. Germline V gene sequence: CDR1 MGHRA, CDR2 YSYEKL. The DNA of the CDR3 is TGCGCCAGCAGCCAAGATGAGGGGGGGAGCTCCTACGAGCAGTACTTC. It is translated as CASSQDEGGSSYEQYF.

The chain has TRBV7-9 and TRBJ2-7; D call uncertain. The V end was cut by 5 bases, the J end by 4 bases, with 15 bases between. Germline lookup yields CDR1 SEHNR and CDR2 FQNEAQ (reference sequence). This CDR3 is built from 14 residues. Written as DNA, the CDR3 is TGTGCCAGCAGCACCGGGCTAATTGGGTACGAGCAGTACTTC. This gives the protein CASSTGLIGYEQYF.

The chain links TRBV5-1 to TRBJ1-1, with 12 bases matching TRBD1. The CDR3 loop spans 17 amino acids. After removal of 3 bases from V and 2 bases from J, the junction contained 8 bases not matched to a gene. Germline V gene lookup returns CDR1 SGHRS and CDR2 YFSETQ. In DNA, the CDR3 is TGCGCCAGCAGCTGGGGGACAGGGGGCGCGGAAAACACTGAAGCTTTCTTT. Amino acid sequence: CASSWGTGGAENTEAFF.

CDR3 bases: TGCGCCAGCAGCCATCAAAACGCCGACAGTGAGCAGTTCTTC. Encoded protein: CASSHQNADSEQFF. V usage is TRBV4-1 and J usage is TRBJ2-1, with D maybe TRBD1 (5 bases). Germline V gene lookup returns CDR1 MGHRA and CDR2 YSYEKL. The CDR3 is 14 amino acids. V shed 3 bases and J shed 9 bases, with 15 bases lying between them.

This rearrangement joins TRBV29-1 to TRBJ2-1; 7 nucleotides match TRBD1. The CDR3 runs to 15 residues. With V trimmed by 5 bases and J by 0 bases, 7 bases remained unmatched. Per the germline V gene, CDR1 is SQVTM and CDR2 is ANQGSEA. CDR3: CSVFDRASSYNEQFF. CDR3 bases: TGCAGCGTTTTCGACAGGGCAAGCTCCTACAATGAGCAGTTCTTC.

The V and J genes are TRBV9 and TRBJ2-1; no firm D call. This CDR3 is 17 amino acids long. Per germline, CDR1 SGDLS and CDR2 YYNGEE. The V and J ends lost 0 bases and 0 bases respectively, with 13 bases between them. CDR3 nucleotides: TGTGCCAGCAGCGTAGAAGCCCTAGTAGGCTCCTACAATGAGCAGTTCTTC. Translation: CASSVEALVGSYNEQFF.

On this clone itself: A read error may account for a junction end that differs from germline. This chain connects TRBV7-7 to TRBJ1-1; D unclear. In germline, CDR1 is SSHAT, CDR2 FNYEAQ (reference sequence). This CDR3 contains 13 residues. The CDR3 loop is CASSPTGFPEAFF. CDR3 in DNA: TGTGCTAGCAGTCCGACCGGGTTTCCTGAAGCTTTCTTT.

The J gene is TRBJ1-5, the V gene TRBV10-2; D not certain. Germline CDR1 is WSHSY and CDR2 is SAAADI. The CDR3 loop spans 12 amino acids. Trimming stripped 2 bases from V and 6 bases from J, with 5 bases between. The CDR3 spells CASSEVGQPQHF. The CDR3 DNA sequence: TGCGCCAGCAGTGAGGTGGGTCAGCCCCAGCATTTT.

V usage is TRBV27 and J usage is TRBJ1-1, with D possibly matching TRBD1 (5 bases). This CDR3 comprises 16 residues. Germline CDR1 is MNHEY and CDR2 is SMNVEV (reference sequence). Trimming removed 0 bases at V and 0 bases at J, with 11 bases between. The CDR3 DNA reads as TGTGCCAGCAGTTTATCGGCAGGGACCATGAACACTGAAGCTTTCTTT. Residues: CASSLSAGTMNTEAFF.

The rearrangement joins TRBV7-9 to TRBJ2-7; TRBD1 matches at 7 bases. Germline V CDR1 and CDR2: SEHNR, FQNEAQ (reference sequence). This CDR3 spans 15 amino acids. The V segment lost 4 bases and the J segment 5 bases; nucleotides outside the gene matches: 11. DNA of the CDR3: TGTGCCAGCAGCTCCCTAGTGGGGCAGGGGGACGAGCAGTACTTC. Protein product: CASSSLVGQGDEQYF.

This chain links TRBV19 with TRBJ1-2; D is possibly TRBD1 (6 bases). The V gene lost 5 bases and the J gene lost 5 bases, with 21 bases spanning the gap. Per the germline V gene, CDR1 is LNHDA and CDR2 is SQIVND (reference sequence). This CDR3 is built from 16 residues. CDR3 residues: CASSVGSTGAIYGYTF. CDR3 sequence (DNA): TGTGCCAGTAGTGTGGGGTCGACAGGTGCCATTTATGGCTACACCTTC.

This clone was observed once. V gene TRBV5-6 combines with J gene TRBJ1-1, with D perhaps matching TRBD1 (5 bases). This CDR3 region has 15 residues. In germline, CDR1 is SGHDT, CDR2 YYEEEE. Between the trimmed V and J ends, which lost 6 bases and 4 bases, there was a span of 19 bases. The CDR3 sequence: CASNIWGTGVTEAFF. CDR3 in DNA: TGTGCCAGCAACATATGGGGGACTGGAGTCACTGAAGCTTTCTTT.

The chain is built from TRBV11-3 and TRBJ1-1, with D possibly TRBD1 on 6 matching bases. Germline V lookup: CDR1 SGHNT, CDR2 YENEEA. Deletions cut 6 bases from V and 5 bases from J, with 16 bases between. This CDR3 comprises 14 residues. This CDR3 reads CASRMERGSTEAFF. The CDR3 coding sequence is TGTGCCAGCAGGATGGAGAGGGGGTCTACTGAAGCTTTCTTT.

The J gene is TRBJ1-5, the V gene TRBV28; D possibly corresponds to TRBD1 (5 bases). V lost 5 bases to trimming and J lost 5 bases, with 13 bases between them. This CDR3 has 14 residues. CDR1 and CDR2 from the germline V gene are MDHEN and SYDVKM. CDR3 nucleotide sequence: TGTGCCAGCAGTAATAGCCAGGGTTATCAGCCCCAGCATTTT. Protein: CASSNSQGYQPQHF.

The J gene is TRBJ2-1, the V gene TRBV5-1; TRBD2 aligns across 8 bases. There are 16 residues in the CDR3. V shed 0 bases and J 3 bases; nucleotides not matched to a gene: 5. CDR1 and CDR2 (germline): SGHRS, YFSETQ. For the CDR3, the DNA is TGCGCCAGCAGCTTGGGGCGAGCGGGAGACTACAATGAGCAGTTCTTC. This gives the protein CASSLGRAGDYNEQFF.

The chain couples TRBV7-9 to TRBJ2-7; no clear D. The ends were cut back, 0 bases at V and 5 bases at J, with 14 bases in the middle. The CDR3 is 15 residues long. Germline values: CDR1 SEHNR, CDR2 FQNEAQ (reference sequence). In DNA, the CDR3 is TGTGCCAGCAGCTTAGCGCCTGGGCCGTCTGACGAGCAGTACTTC. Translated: CASSLAPGPSDEQYF. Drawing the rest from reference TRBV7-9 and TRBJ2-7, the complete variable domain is DTGVSQNPRHKITKRGQNVTFRCDPISEHNRLYWYRQTLGQGPEFLTYFQNEAQLEKSRLLSDRFSAERPKGSFSTLEIQRTEQGDSAMYLCASSLAPGPSDEQYFGPGTRLTVT.

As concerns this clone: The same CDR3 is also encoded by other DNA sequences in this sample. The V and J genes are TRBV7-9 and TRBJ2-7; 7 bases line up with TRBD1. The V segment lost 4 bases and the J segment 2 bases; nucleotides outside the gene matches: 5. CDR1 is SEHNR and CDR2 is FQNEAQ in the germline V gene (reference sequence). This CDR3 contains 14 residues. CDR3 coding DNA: TGTGCCAGCAGCTCCCGGGACAGAGCCTACGAGCAGTACTTC. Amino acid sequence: CASSSRDRAYEQYF.

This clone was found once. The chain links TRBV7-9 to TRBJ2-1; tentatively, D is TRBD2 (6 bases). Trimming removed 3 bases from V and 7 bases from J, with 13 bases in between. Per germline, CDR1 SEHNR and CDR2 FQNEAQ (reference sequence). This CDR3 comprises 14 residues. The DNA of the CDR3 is TGTGCCAGCAGCTTGGGGGACTCTGGTAATGAGCAGTTCTTC. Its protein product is CASSLGDSGNEQFF.

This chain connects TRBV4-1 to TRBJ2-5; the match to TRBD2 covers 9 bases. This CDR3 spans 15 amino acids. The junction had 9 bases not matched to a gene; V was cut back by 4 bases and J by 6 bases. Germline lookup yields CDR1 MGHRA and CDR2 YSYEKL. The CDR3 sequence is CASSPQGTSRQTQYF. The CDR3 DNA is TGCGCCAGCAGCCCCCAAGGGACTAGCCGACAGACCCAGTACTTC.

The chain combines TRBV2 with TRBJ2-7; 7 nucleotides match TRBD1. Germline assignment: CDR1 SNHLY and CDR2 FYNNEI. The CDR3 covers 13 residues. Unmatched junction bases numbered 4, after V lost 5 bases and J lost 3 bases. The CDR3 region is CASSPGTVYEQYF. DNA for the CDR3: TGTGCCAGCAGTCCCGGGACAGTCTACGAGCAGTACTTC.

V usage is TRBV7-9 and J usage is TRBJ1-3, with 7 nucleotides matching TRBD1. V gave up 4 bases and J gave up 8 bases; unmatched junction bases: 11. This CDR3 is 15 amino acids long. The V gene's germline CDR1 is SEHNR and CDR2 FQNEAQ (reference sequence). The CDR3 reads CASSSSGTVGYTIYF. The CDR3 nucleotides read TGTGCCAGCAGCTCCTCCGGGACAGTAGGATACACCATATATTTT.

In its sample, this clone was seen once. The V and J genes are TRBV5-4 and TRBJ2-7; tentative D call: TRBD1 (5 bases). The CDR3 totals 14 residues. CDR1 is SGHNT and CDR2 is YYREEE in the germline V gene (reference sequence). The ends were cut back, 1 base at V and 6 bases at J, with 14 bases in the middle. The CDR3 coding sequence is TGTGCCAGCAGCTTGTCTGGGGCGTTGAGCGAGCAGTACTTC. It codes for CASSLSGALSEQYF.

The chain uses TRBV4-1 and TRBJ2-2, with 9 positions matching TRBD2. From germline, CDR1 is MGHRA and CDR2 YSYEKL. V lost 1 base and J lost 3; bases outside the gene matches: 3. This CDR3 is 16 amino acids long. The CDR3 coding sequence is TGCGCCAGCAGCCAAGCAGCGGGGGGCTACACCGGGGAGCTGTTTTTT. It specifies CASSQAAGGYTGELFF.